A selection of T cell receptor beta chains follows, all from one sample in a study of beta chain features in type 1 diabetes. This table comes from immunoSEQ multiplex PCR, and its TCRdb copy is limited to in-frame clones, with some not included. The data hold about 700,000 clones, with about an eighth observed a single time. Specimen: naive CD4+ T cells from blood. Every receptor here comes from a man younger than 35 with type 1 diabetes. Both conserved end residues are part of each CDR3. The order of the fields is V gene, CDR3 protein.

>TRBV7-3
CASSPANSYEQYF
>TRBV5-1
CASSPLKGGATEAFF
>TRBV6-6
CASSGGSSGNTIYF
>TRBV28
CASIRGQGAGGYTF
>TRBV30
CAWKRWAQDYGYTF
>TRBV30
CAWTGGAPLTYYGYTF
>TRBV5-1
CASSLGQGQGRSPLHF
>TRBV19
CASTLKQGANSYGYTF
>TRBV2
CASSDKGQGSQPQHF
>TRBV5-1
CASSPRDGENTEAFF
>TRBV4-1
CASSQGRRETQYF
>TRBV5-4
CASGKISYDYNEQFF
>TRBV11-3
CASSTGPSSYNEQFF
>TRBV19
CASSIRGPAQETQYF
>TRBV6-5
CASRAGTAYGYTF
>TRBV20-1
CSAPSTDTQYF
>TRBV11-2
CASSLELTRSSPLHF
>TRBV30
CAWSQGASYNSPLHF
>TRBV9
CASSVGGSEQFF
>TRBV29-1
CSVTGPPYEQYF
>TRBV18
CASSAGTGDSPLHF
>TRBV14
CASSPWGQNEQFF
>TRBV13
CASSLMGAAIYF
>TRBV19
CASIYSGANVLTF
>TRBV7-7
CASSLGSDQPQHF
>TRBV11-3
CASSLQEYTEAFF
>TRBV13
CASSLRRTAGNQPQHF